The 26 T cell receptor beta chains presented below share a single source sample, sequenced in a study of human thymus T cells. Here immunoSEQ multiplex PCR was the method, and the copy in TCRdb shows in-frame clones only, minus some. The repertoire includes about 78,000 clones, roughly 97% of them detected once, and approximately 0.03% sits in the top ten. Resected material from corrective heart surgery provided the thymus tissue analysed. Sequenced input: thymus tissue. These receptors were taken from a boy under two years old with a congenital heart defect but otherwise immunologically healthy.

V gene TRBV7-2 combines with J gene TRBJ1-1; TRBD1 might be the D (5 bases). CDR3 length equals 15 residues. Germline V gene sequence: CDR1 SGHTA, CDR2 FQGNSA. V was clipped by 4 bases and J by 4 bases, with 16 bases between them. The CDR3 loop is CASSYPRQGGTEAFF. CDR3 DNA: TGTGCCAGCAGCTATCCCCGCCAGGGAGGCACTGAAGCTTTCTTT.

This chain joins TRBV9 and TRBJ1-4, with 11 nucleotides matching TRBD1. The CDR3 extends over 16 amino acids. V lost 3 bases, J lost 7 bases, and 8 bases stayed unmatched. Germline CDR1 reads SGDLS; CDR2 reads YYNGEE. CDR3 residues: CASSARTGGGGEKLFF. CDR3 sequence (DNA): TGTGCCAGCAGCGCCCGGACAGGGGGCGGGGGTGAAAAACTGTTTTTT.

V usage is TRBV19 and J usage is TRBJ2-1, with 7 bases that match TRBD2. Germline V gene lookup returns CDR1 LNHDA and CDR2 SQIVND (reference sequence). This CDR3 region has 17 residues. J lost 3 bases, V lost 3 bases, and 11 bases had no gene match. CDR3 coding DNA: TGTGCCAGTAGTATCTTAAGAGGGAGGGTCCACTACAATGAGCAGTTCTTC. Protein: CASSILRGRVHYNEQFF. The full variable domain, rest sourced from reference TRBV19 and TRBJ2-1, is DGGITQSPKYLFRKEGQNVTLSCEQNLNHDAMYWYRQDPGQGLRLIYYSQIVNDFQKGDIAEGYSVSREKKESFPLTVTSAQKNPTAFYLCASSILRGRVHYNEQFFGPGTRLTVL.

This sequence joins TRBV6-4 and TRBJ2-1; tentatively, D is TRBD2 (6 bases). V was trimmed by 0 bases and J by 0 bases, leaving 15 bases between them. The CDR3 runs 18 residues. In germline, CDR1 is MRHNA, CDR2 SNTAGT. This CDR3 is CASSDSKVLTSSYNEQFF. The CDR3 bases are TGTGCCAGCAGTGACTCGAAGGTTCTGACTAGCTCCTACAATGAGCAGTTCTTC.

The chain combines TRBV7-2 with TRBJ2-7; 9 bases map to TRBD2. The CDR3 length is 16 residues. Trimming cost V 4 bases and J 3 bases; bases outside gene matches: 10. Germline values: CDR1 SGHTA, CDR2 FQGNSA. The CDR3 here is CASSSPASGVNYEQYF. DNA for the CDR3: TGTGCCAGCAGCTCCCCCGCTAGCGGGGTTAACTACGAGCAGTACTTC. Filled out from reference TRBV7-2 and TRBJ2-7, the complete variable domain reads GAGVSQSPSNKVTEKGKDVELRCDPISGHTALYWYRQSLGQGLEFLIYFQGNSAPDKSGLPSDRFSAERTGGSVSTLTIQRTQQEDSAVYLCASSSPASGVNYEQYFGPGTRLTVT.

The V call is TRBV5-1, the J call TRBJ2-1; D unclear. The CDR3 loop spans 9 amino acids. V dropped 7 bases and J dropped 10 bases, with 6 bases sitting between them. Germline loops: CDR1 SGHRS, CDR2 YFSETQ. In DNA, the CDR3 is TGCGCCAGCCCCCGGGAGCAGTTCTTC. This codes for CASPREQFF.

The rearrangement joins TRBV14 to TRBJ2-3, with 7 bases aligning to TRBD2. Trimming cost V 2 bases and J 0 bases; bases outside gene matches: 17. CDR3 length: 20 residues. In germline, CDR1 is SGHDN, CDR2 FVKESK. CDR3 protein: CASSQLPSGEGERSTDTQYF. CDR3 sequence (DNA): TGTGCCAGCAGCCAACTTCCCAGCGGGGAGGGCGAAAGGAGCACAGATACGCAGTATTTT.

The chain joins TRBV11-2 to TRBJ1-2; D may be TRBD1 (5 bases). The CDR3 loop spans 17 amino acids. V gave up 1 base and J gave up 5 bases, with 20 bases separating them. Germline V gives CDR1 SGHAT, CDR2 FQNNGV. The CDR3 sequence: CASSLVGGRGGPYGYTF. In DNA, the CDR3 is TGTGCCAGCAGCTTAGTTGGAGGGAGGGGTGGGCCTTATGGCTACACCTTC.

CDR3 sequence: CASGGLAKNIQYF. CDR3 coding DNA: TGCGCCAGCGGCGGGCTAGCCAAAAACATTCAGTACTTC. The chain is built from TRBV10-2 and TRBJ2-4, with a weak D call TRBD2 (5 bases). This CDR3 contains 13 residues. The V gene lost 8 bases and the J gene lost 0 bases, with 8 bases spanning the gap. Germline assignment: CDR1 WSHSY and CDR2 SAAADI.

This sequence joins TRBV7-2 and TRBJ2-7, with no clear D. Germline V gene lookup returns CDR1 SGHTA and CDR2 FQGNSA. The V end was cut by 1 base, the J end by 6 bases, with 4 bases between. The CDR3 contains 11 residues. The DNA of the CDR3 is TGTGCCAGCAGCTTAGTGAGCGAGCAGTACTTC. The encoded protein is CASSLVSEQYF.

The rearrangement uses TRBV4-2 and TRBJ2-5, with 7 bases aligning to TRBD1. Germline V gene data show CDR1 as LGHNA and CDR2 as YNFKEQ. There are 22 residues in the CDR3. The trim removed 0 bases at V and 0 bases at J, leaving 22 bases unmatched. The CDR3 region has the DNA TGTGCCAGCAGCCAAGAACGCCCGAGAAGAGTAGGGGGCGTGCACCACCAAGAGACCCAGTACTTC. Protein: CASSQERPRRVGGVHHQETQYF.

The table lists this clone with a count of one. J is TRBJ2-1 and V is TRBV15; the match to TRBD2 covers 15 bases. V was pared by 5 bases and J by 3 bases, with 8 bases of the junction left unmatched. CDR3 size: 18 residues. Per germline, CDR1 LNHNV and CDR2 YYDKDF (reference sequence). CDR3 coding DNA: TGTGCCACCAGCCGAGGACTAGCGGGAGGGCCCTACTACAATGAGCAGTTCTTC. Protein product: CATSRGLAGGPYYNEQFF.

The gene calls are TRBV7-9 and TRBJ2-7; D is ambiguous. This CDR3 contains 12 residues. V lost 4 bases and J 2 bases, leaving 6 bases between the germline ends. Germline CDR1 reads SEHNR; CDR2 reads FQNEAQ (reference sequence). In nucleotides, the CDR3 is TGTGCCAGCAGCTCCAATCCCTACGAGCAGTACTTC. It is translated as CASSSNPYEQYF.

The chain combines TRBV19 with TRBJ1-1; D not certain. CDR3 length equals 14 residues. CDR1 LNHDA and CDR2 SQIVND come from the germline V gene (reference sequence). Between the trimmed V and J ends, which lost 11 bases and 1 base, there was a span of 17 bases. The CDR3 coding sequence is TGTGCCTCAAGGTCAGATCTACAGAACACTGAAGCTTTCTTT. Encoded protein: CASRSDLQNTEAFF.

The chain has TRBV7-9 and TRBJ1-1; maybe TRBD1 (6 bases). V was shortened by 5 bases and J by 0 bases, with 19 bases between the two germline ends. This CDR3 has 17 residues. The V gene's germline CDR1 is SEHNR and CDR2 FQNEAQ (reference sequence). The CDR3 nucleotides are TGTGCCAGCAGCCCAAGAGGGGGGCGTAGAGTGAACACTGAAGCTTTCTTT. Its protein is CASSPRGGRRVNTEAFF.

This chain joins TRBV13 and TRBJ2-5; D is perhaps TRBD1 (5 bases). The CDR3 is made up of 15 amino acids. Germline lookup yields CDR1 PRHDT and CDR2 FYEKMQ (reference sequence). V was pared by 4 bases and J by 6 bases, with 18 bases between. The CDR3 here is CASSSPKIAGQTQYF. The CDR3 DNA reads TGTGCCAGCAGCTCCCCGAAAATAGCAGGGCAGACCCAGTACTTC.

J is TRBJ1-2 and V is TRBV30; 10 positions agree with TRBD1. Germline trimming cut 3 bases from V and 2 bases from J; bases unmatched to any gene: 9. The CDR3 spans 16 residues. Germline CDR1 reads GTSNPN; CDR2 reads SVGIG (reference sequence). DNA of the CDR3: TGTGCCTGGAGGAGATCGGGACAGGGGAAAAACTATGGCTACACCTTC. It is translated as CAWRRSGQGKNYGYTF.

The chain recombines TRBV10-3 with TRBJ2-4, with 16 nucleotides matching TRBD2. V gave up 5 bases and J gave up 2 bases; unmatched junction bases: 9. Germline loops: CDR1 ENHRY, CDR2 SYGVKD. This CDR3 contains 19 residues. The CDR3 region is CAISQGLAGGPRPKNIQYF. The CDR3 DNA reads TGTGCCATCAGTCAGGGACTAGCGGGAGGGCCGAGGCCCAAAAACATTCAGTACTTC.

Written as DNA, the CDR3 is TGTGCCAGCAGCCAAGGCGGTCGATTGAATCTCTCCTACGAGCAGTACTTC. Protein product: CASSQGGRLNLSYEQYF. This sequence joins TRBV4-2 and TRBJ2-7, with no clear D. Germline loops: CDR1 LGHNA, CDR2 YNFKEQ. Trimming cost V 1 base and J 0 bases, with 16 bases left between them. This CDR3 has 17 residues.

The chain uses TRBV5-1 and TRBJ2-7, with TRBD1 matching 8 bases. J was trimmed by 4 bases and V by 4 bases; bases with no gene match: 13. The CDR3 is 16 residues long. The germline V gene encodes CDR1 SGHRS and CDR2 YFSETQ. CDR3 nucleotides: TGCGCCAGCAGCGCGGGCCCCGGGACAGGTTATTACGAGCAGTACTTC. Encoded protein: CASSAGPGTGYYEQYF.

V is TRBV4-1 and J is TRBJ2-5; 10 positions match TRBD2. With the DNA end fitting TRBJ2-7 better, the J assignment may be wrong. CDR1 is MGHRA, CDR2 YSYEKL, per germline. The CDR3 loop spans 18 amino acids. The CDR3 bases are TGCGCCAGCAGCCAAGATCGGCCTAGCGGGGGATGGTCCTACGAGCAGTACTTC. Encoded protein: CASSQDRPSGGWSYEQYF.

The chain links TRBV28 to TRBJ1-1; no firm D call. Trimming pared 6 bases from V and 1 base from J, leaving 6 bases between. The germline gives CDR1 MDHEN, CDR2 SYDVKM. The CDR3 has 12 residues. The CDR3 nucleotides are TGTGCCAGCAGGGTATGGAACACTGAAGCTTTCTTT. Amino acid sequence: CASRVWNTEAFF.

The chain recombines TRBV30 with TRBJ2-3, with 14 bases aligning to TRBD2. Germline V gives CDR1 GTSNPN, CDR2 SVGIG (reference sequence). Trimming at V came to 5 bases and at J to 2 bases, leaving 9 bases not matched to a gene. This CDR3 has 17 residues. This CDR3 is CAWGPGTSGGNTDTQYF. The CDR3 region has the DNA TGTGCCTGGGGCCCCGGGACTAGCGGGGGAAACACAGATACGCAGTATTTT.

The chain links TRBV6-5 to TRBJ2-2; D remains unclear. The V end was cut by 0 bases, the J end by 5 bases, with 13 bases between. The germline V gene has CDR1 MNHEY and CDR2 SVGAGI. This CDR3 has 16 residues. The CDR3 spells CASSYSIGLVTGELFF. The CDR3 nucleotides read TGTGCCAGCAGTTACTCCATAGGATTAGTAACCGGGGAGCTGTTTTTT.

The chain joins TRBV5-1 to TRBJ2-3, with 12 bases matching TRBD2. From germline, CDR1 is SGHRS and CDR2 YFSETQ. V was pared by 4 bases and J by 0 bases, with 12 bases of the junction left unmatched. The CDR3 covers 19 residues. The CDR3 DNA follows: TGCGCCAGCAGCGTGGGACTAGCGGGTCTCCTCCTTAGCACAGATACGCAGTATTTT. It translates to CASSVGLAGLLLSTDTQYF.

The chain has TRBV11-3 and TRBJ1-1, with a weak D call TRBD1 (5 bases). The germline V gene has CDR1 SGHNT and CDR2 YENEEA. This CDR3 has 14 amino acids. Deletions cut 4 bases from V and 4 bases from J, with 13 bases between. The CDR3 loop is CASSSLVGGTEAFF. The CDR3 coding sequence is TGTGCCAGCAGCTCCCTGGTGGGGGGCACTGAAGCTTTCTTT.